The sample holds one count of the clone carrying this T cell receptor beta chain. Its antigen remains unknown. A second roughly 6 to 11 cycle PCR used barcoded and J-beta primers. At least 3 million CDR3-containing paired-end reads were obtained per sample. Via MiXCR, TCRdb re-called the 5' RACE reads, giving one row per CDR3 protein. The sample contains about 730,000 distinct CDR3 sequences, approximately 43% of which appear only once. This specimen belongs to a study of blood T cells in healthy people across ages. Whole-study findings and limits: Greater diversity and more naive CD4+ cells were seen in long-lived donors than in aged donors. Unknown donor CMV status possibly confounded expanded clonotype changes.

There were at least 5 micrograms of total RNA extracted from every sample. Trimming removed 1 base from V and 1 base from J; junction bases left unmatched: 10. CDR1 and CDR2 (germline): LGHNA, YNFKEQ. The length of the CDR3 is 17 residues. What was sequenced was blood. The TCR comes from an older woman in good health. The chain combines TRBV4-2 with TRBJ2-7; 7 bases match TRBD1. CDR3 protein: CASSQVSWDRPSYEQYF. CDR3 DNA: TGTGCCAGCAGCCAAGTCTCTTGGGACAGACCTTCCTACGAGCAGTACTTC.